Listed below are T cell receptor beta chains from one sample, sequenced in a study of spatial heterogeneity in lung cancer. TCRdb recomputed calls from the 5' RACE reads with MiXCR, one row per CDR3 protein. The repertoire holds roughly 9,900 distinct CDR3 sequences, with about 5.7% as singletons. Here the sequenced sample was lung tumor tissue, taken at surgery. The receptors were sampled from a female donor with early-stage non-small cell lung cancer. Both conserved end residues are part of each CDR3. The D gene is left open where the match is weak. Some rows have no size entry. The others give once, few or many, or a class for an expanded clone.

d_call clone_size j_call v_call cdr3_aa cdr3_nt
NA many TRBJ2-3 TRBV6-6 CASSYGSDTQYF TGTGCCAGCAGTTACGGGTCAGATACGCAGTATTTT
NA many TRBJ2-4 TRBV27 CASRERPGINIQYF TGTGCCAGCAGAGAGCGGCCAGGGATAAACATTCAGTACTTC
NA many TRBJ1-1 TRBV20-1 CSAKGSHIRVNTEAFF TGCAGTGCTAAGGGCAGCCATATCAGAGTGAACACTGAAGCTTTCTTT
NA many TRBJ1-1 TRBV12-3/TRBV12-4 CASTASRQLMNTEAFF TGTGCCAGCACCGCAAGCAGACAGTTAATGAACACTGAAGCTTTCTTT
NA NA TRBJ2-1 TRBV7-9 CASSQRLLNEQFF TGTGCCAGCAGCCAGAGGCTACTCAATGAGCAGTTCTTC
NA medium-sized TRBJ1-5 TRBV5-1 CASSLGENQPQHF TGCGCCAGCAGCTTGGGAGAGAATCAGCCCCAGCATTTT
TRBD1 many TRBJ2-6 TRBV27 CASSWGQGALGSGANVLTF TGTGCCAGCAGTTGGGGACAGGGGGCGTTAGGCTCCGGGGCCAACGTCCTGACTTTC
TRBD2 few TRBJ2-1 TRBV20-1 CSAIFASGMGEQFF TGCAGTGCTATTTTTGCTAGCGGGATGGGTGAGCAGTTCTTC
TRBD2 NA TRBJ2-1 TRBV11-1 CASSGGGVSYNEQFF TGTGCCAGCAGCGGCGGGGGAGTCTCCTACAATGAGCAGTTCTTC
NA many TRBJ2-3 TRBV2 CASRTTNPTDTQYF TGTGCCAGCAGGACGACCAACCCAACGGATACGCAGTATTTT
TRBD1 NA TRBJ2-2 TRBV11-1 CASSARQGAGTRELFF TGTGCCAGCAGCGCCCGACAGGGGGCGGGAACCAGGGAGCTGTTTTTT
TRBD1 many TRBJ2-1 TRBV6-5 CASRRDRDGPEQFF TGTGCCAGCAGAAGAGACAGGGACGGGCCTGAGCAGTTCTTC
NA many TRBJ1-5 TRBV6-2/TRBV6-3 CASRRDGNQPQHF TGTGCCAGCAGAAGGGACGGTAATCAGCCCCAGCATTTT
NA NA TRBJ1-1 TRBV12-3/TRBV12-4 CASSFGTGNTEAFF TGTGCCAGCAGTTTTGGGACGGGAAACACTGAAGCTTTCTTT
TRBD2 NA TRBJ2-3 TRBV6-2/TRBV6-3 CASSYTETSGTYGTDTQYF TGTGCCAGCAGTTACACCGAGACTAGCGGGACGTACGGCACAGATACGCAGTATTTT
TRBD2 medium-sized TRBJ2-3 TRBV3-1 CASRASGISTDTQYF TGTGCCAGCAGGGCTAGCGGGATAAGCACAGATACGCAGTATTTT
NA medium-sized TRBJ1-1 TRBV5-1 CASSTLDGNTEAFF TGCGCCAGCAGCACCCTGGACGGCAACACTGAAGCTTTCTTT
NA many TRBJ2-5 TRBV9 CASSKEETQYF TGTGCCAGCAGCAAAGAAGAGACCCAGTACTTC
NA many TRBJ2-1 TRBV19 CASSIQGRGNEQFF TGTGCCAGTAGTATACAGGGCCGTGGGAATGAGCAGTTCTTC
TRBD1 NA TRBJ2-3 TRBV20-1 CSARRDDRGSEDTQYF TGCAGTGCTAGAAGGGACGACAGGGGAAGCGAGGATACGCAGTATTTT
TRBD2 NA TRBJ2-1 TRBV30 CAHTLAGFYNVQFF TGTGCCCACACACTAGCGGGGTTCTACAATGTGCAGTTCTTC
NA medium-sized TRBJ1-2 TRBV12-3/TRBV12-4 CASGQGILYGYTF TGTGCCAGCGGTCAGGGGATTTTATATGGCTACACCTTC
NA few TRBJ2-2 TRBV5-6 CASSFGPRANTGELFF TGTGCCAGCAGCTTCGGTCCCAGAGCGAACACCGGGGAGCTGTTTTTT
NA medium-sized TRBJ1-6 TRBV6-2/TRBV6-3 CASSIGHWGNSPLHF TGTGCCAGCAGTATAGGACATTGGGGTAATTCACCCCTCCACTTT
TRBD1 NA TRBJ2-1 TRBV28 CASSPYRQGIGYNEQFF TGTGCCAGCAGCCCCTACCGACAGGGGATCGGGTACAATGAGCAGTTCTTC
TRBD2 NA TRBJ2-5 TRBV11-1 CASSPYLSTSVQETQYF TGTGCCAGCAGCCCCTACCTGTCTACTAGCGTCCAAGAGACCCAGTACTTC
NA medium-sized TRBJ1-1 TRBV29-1 CSAGGRYTEAFF TGCAGCGCTGGGGGGAGGTACACTGAAGCTTTCTTT
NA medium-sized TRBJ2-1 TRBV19 CASSPVVDNEQFF TGTGCCAGTAGCCCCGTAGTCGACAATGAGCAGTTCTTC
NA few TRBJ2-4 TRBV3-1 CASSQEFTSYIQYF TGTGCCAGCAGCCAAGAATTTACGAGCTACATTCAGTACTTC
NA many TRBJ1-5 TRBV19 CASSWVAAGDQPQHF TGTGCCAGTAGTTGGGTGGCGGCGGGCGATCAGCCCCAGCATTTT
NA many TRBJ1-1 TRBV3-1 CASSQGPGSEAFF TGTGCCAGCAGCCAAGGGCCGGGTTCTGAAGCTTTCTTT
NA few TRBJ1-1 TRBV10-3 CAISESGGRSTEAFF TGTGCCATCAGTGAGTCTGGGGGCAGGAGTACTGAAGCTTTCTTT
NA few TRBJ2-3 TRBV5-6 CASSQGRRDTQYF TGTGCCAGTTCGCAAGGCCGAAGGGATACGCAGTATTTT
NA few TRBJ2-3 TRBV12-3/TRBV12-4 CASSPGLGGVDAQYF TGTGCCAGCAGTCCTGGTCTAGGGGGAGTGGATGCGCAGTATTTT
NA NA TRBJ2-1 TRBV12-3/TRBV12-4 CVSSPSAGRDRAGAPHEQFF TGTGTCAGCAGCCCATCTGCTGGCAGGGACAGAGCGGGAGCCCCCCATGAGCAGTTCTTC
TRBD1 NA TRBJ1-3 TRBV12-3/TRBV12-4 CASSSPRGRGTGNTIYF TGTGCCAGCAGTTCTCCGAGGGGGCGCGGAACTGGAAACACCATATATTTT
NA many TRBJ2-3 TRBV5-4 CASSLRKPTDTQYF TGTGCCAGCAGCTTACGGAAACCTACAGATACGCAGTATTTT
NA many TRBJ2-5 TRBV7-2 CASSLDVGKTQYF TGTGCCAGCAGCTTAGATGTCGGAAAGACCCAGTACTTC
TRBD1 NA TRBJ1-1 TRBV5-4 CASRDGQGGTEAFF TGTGCCAGCAGAGACGGACAGGGGGGCACTGAAGCTTTCTTT
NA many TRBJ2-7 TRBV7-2 CASSLVIGNEQYF TGTGCCAGCAGCTTAGTGATAGGGAACGAGCAGTACTTC
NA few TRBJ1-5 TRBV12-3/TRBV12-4 CASRLSSQGPNQPQHF TGTGCCAGCAGGCTCAGCAGCCAGGGGCCTAATCAGCCCCAGCATTTT
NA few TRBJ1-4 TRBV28 CASSLPGTNEKLFF TGTGCCAGCAGTCTCCCCGGGACTAATGAAAAACTGTTTTTT
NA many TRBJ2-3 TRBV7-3 CASARGPVGTDTQYF TGTGCCAGCGCTCGTGGGCCTGTGGGCACAGATACGCAGTATTTT
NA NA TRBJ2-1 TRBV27 CASSLGRPSYNEQFF TGTGCCAGCAGTCTGGGGAGGCCTTCCTACAATGAGCAGTTCTTC